This is a list of T cell receptor beta chains from one sample in a study of T cell responses to AZD1222 COVID-19 vaccine. The protocol was immunoSEQ multiplex PCR, while the TCRdb copy is restricted to in-frame clones and leaves out a portion. The table shows 150,000 to 200,000 clones, with 90% to 95% occurring only once. The sample consisted of peripheral blood, taken 28 days after the second AZD1222 dose. These receptors all stem from an adult who received the AZD1222 COVID-19 vaccine. Each CDR3 is given with its conserved first and last residue. The order of the fields is D gene, CDR3 length, V gene, J gene, clone size, CDR3 DNA, CDR3 protein. A D gene is named only where the DNA matches it firmly. The size entry is marked missing in some rows and otherwise reads once, few, many or a size class.

d_call: .; cdr3_length: 15; v_call: TRBV19; j_call: TRBJ2-2; clone_size: few; cdr3_nt: TGTGCCAGTAGTACCCGGGACTTCCACACCGGGGAGCTGTTTTTT; cdr3_aa: CASSTRDFHTGELFF
d_call: .; cdr3_length: 15; v_call: TRBV9; j_call: TRBJ2-1; clone_size: .; cdr3_nt: TGTGCCAGCAGCGTAGGAGGGCAGGGGAAGAATGAGCAGTTCTTC; cdr3_aa: CASSVGGQGKNEQFF
d_call: .; cdr3_length: 13; v_call: TRBV13; j_call: TRBJ2-7; clone_size: .; cdr3_nt: TGTGCCAGCAGCTTACGATCGGTCTACGAGCAGTACTTC; cdr3_aa: CASSLRSVYEQYF
d_call: .; cdr3_length: 13; v_call: TRBV18; j_call: TRBJ2-1; clone_size: once; cdr3_nt: TGTGCCAGCTCACCAGGGATCGTCAATGAGCAGTTCTTC; cdr3_aa: CASSPGIVNEQFF
d_call: TRBD1; cdr3_length: 14; v_call: TRBV6-5; j_call: TRBJ1-2; clone_size: .; cdr3_nt: TGTGCCAGCAGTTACCAGGGGACAGCGAATGGCTACACCTTC; cdr3_aa: CASSYQGTANGYTF
d_call: .; cdr3_length: 14; v_call: TRBV6-5; j_call: TRBJ1-5; clone_size: .; cdr3_nt: TGTGCCAGCAGCGACATGAAACGCAATCAGCCCCAGCATTTT; cdr3_aa: CASSDMKRNQPQHF
d_call: TRBD1; cdr3_length: 14; v_call: TRBV6-5; j_call: TRBJ1-1; clone_size: .; cdr3_nt: TGTGCCAGCCGACAGGGAGAAGGGGACACTGAAGCTTTCTTT; cdr3_aa: CASRQGEGDTEAFF
d_call: .; cdr3_length: 16; v_call: TRBV7-2; j_call: TRBJ1-1; clone_size: .; cdr3_nt: TGTGCCAGCACCCCGCAGGGCCGAGGATTAAACACTGAAGCTTTCTTT; cdr3_aa: CASTPQGRGLNTEAFF
d_call: TRBD1; cdr3_length: 18; v_call: TRBV27; j_call: TRBJ2-3; clone_size: .; cdr3_nt: TGTGCCAGCAGCAGTTTCTTTGGGGGGGACAGGGAGGCAGATACGCAGTATTTT; cdr3_aa: CASSSFFGGDREADTQYF
d_call: .; cdr3_length: 14; v_call: TRBV5-1; j_call: TRBJ1-1; clone_size: .; cdr3_nt: TGCGCCAGCAGCCGAACAGGGTGGAACACTGAAGCTTTCTTT; cdr3_aa: CASSRTGWNTEAFF
d_call: .; cdr3_length: 16; v_call: TRBV4-1; j_call: TRBJ2-1; clone_size: .; cdr3_nt: TGCGCCAGCAGCCAAGAGAGGGCCGTGGATTTAGGTGAGCAGTTCTTC; cdr3_aa: CASSQERAVDLGEQFF
d_call: .; cdr3_length: 16; v_call: TRBV18; j_call: TRBJ1-5; clone_size: .; cdr3_nt: TGTGCCAGCTCACCAGCAGGAACCACACGAAATCAGCCCCAGCATTTT; cdr3_aa: CASSPAGTTRNQPQHF
d_call: TRBD1; cdr3_length: 14; v_call: TRBV10-3; j_call: TRBJ2-3; clone_size: .; cdr3_nt: TGTGCCTTAGGACAGGGTCCAGGCACAGATACGCAGTATTTT; cdr3_aa: CALGQGPGTDTQYF
d_call: .; cdr3_length: 12; v_call: TRBV12-3/TRBV12-4; j_call: TRBJ1-1; clone_size: .; cdr3_nt: TGTGCCAGCGACGGGGGAAACACTGAAGCTTTCTTT; cdr3_aa: CASDGGNTEAFF
d_call: .; cdr3_length: 13; v_call: TRBV28; j_call: TRBJ1-2; clone_size: .; cdr3_nt: TGTGCCAGCCTTACATATTCTAACTATGGCTACACCTTC; cdr3_aa: CASLTYSNYGYTF
d_call: .; cdr3_length: 14; v_call: TRBV4-1; j_call: TRBJ1-2; clone_size: .; cdr3_nt: TGCGCCAGCAGCCAAGAGGACAGCTCCTATGGCTACACCTTC; cdr3_aa: CASSQEDSSYGYTF
d_call: TRBD2; cdr3_length: 15; v_call: TRBV14; j_call: TRBJ2-1; clone_size: .; cdr3_nt: TGTGCCAGCAGCCAACTGCCTAGCGGGAAGGGTGAGCAGTTCTTC; cdr3_aa: CASSQLPSGKGEQFF
d_call: TRBD1; cdr3_length: 15; v_call: TRBV7-9; j_call: TRBJ2-7; clone_size: .; cdr3_nt: TGTGCCAGCAGCTCGGGGACAGGTCCGACCTACGAGCAGTACTTC; cdr3_aa: CASSSGTGPTYEQYF
d_call: .; cdr3_length: 14; v_call: TRBV29-1; j_call: TRBJ2-2; clone_size: .; cdr3_nt: TGCAGCGTTGAAAGGTATCAGAACACCGGGGAGCTGTTTTTT; cdr3_aa: CSVERYQNTGELFF
d_call: TRBD2; cdr3_length: 16; v_call: TRBV5-1; j_call: TRBJ2-3; clone_size: .; cdr3_nt: TGCGCCAGCAGCAGAGGGCTAGCGGGAAATTTTGGCACGCAGTATTTT; cdr3_aa: CASSRGLAGNFGTQYF
d_call: .; cdr3_length: 16; v_call: TRBV9; j_call: TRBJ2-1; clone_size: .; cdr3_nt: TGTGCCAGCAGCGTCCGCCCGGGACATGAGGAAAATGAGCAGTTCTTC; cdr3_aa: CASSVRPGHEENEQFF
d_call: .; cdr3_length: 16; v_call: TRBV6-6; j_call: TRBJ1-2; clone_size: .; cdr3_nt: TGTGCCAGCAGTTACCGGGGCGCCGGGACGGGCTATGGCTACACCTTC; cdr3_aa: CASSYRGAGTGYGYTF
d_call: TRBD1; cdr3_length: 15; v_call: TRBV5-8; j_call: TRBJ1-1; clone_size: .; cdr3_nt: TGTGCCAGCAGCTTGAGGCAGGGGGCGAACACTGAAGCTTTCTTT; cdr3_aa: CASSLRQGANTEAFF
d_call: .; cdr3_length: 13; v_call: TRBV6-6; j_call: TRBJ1-1; clone_size: .; cdr3_nt: TGTGCCAGCAGTGACTCCAAGAACACTGAAGCTTTCTTT; cdr3_aa: CASSDSKNTEAFF
d_call: TRBD2; cdr3_length: 15; v_call: TRBV6-6; j_call: TRBJ2-7; clone_size: .; cdr3_nt: TGTGCCAGCAGCTCAACTAGCGGGAGCTTATACGAGCAGTACTTC; cdr3_aa: CASSSTSGSLYEQYF
d_call: TRBD1; cdr3_length: 14; v_call: TRBV5-8; j_call: TRBJ2-7; clone_size: .; cdr3_nt: TGTGCCAGCAGCCCACAATCGGGACAGGTCGGGCAGTACTTC; cdr3_aa: CASSPQSGQVGQYF
d_call: .; cdr3_length: 15; v_call: TRBV18; j_call: TRBJ2-2; clone_size: .; cdr3_nt: TGTGCCAGCTCACCAGAAGCGGGCGGGTCCGGGGAGCTGTTTTTT; cdr3_aa: CASSPEAGGSGELFF